This T cell receptor (beta chain) was found in a study of shared clonotypes between healthy human individuals. The V gene lost 4 bases and the J gene lost 2 bases, with 8 bases spanning the gap. The CDR3 has 12 amino acids. Germline-derived CDR1 and CDR2 are SQVTM and ANQGSEA. On this clone itself: No antigen is known for it.

The method was immunoSEQ multiplex PCR; TCRdb's version includes in-frame clones alone and lacks a portion of them. This table has about 1.5 million clones, about 96% appearing once. Study results and limitations: Blood alone was sampled, and tissue repertoires likely differ.

The rearrangement links TRBV29-1 to TRBJ1-1, with D unresolved. The sequenced sample was naive CD4+ T cells sorted from blood. The sample's subset: CD45RA+ positively selected. The clonotype comes from a man aged 25-45 years in good health. CDR3 coding DNA: TGCAGCGTTGTGAGGACTAACACTGAAGCTTTCTTT. It codes for CSVVRTNTEAFF.